This T cell receptor beta chain was found in a study of cytomegalovirus exposure and HLA in healthy donors. The V and J ends lost 2 bases and 6 bases, in that order; junction bases with no gene match: 8. CDR3 length equals 14 residues. CDR1 is SGDLS and CDR2 is YYNGEE in the germline V gene. Study-level findings and limits: A link between a missense DCLRE1C variant and TCR beta V- and J-gene trimming emerged from a later analysis.

Notes on this clone: Its antigen is not known.

The primer mix had 60 Vbeta and 13 Jbeta primers. The protocol was immunoSEQ multiplex PCR, while the TCRdb copy is restricted to in-frame clones and leaves out a portion. The top ten clones hold 3.7% of a sample with approximately 110,000 clones, roughly 82% of them seen once. This chain connects TRBV9 to TRBJ2-7; 7 bases agree with TRBD2. The origin of this receptor is a human donor in good health. The sample consisted of PBMCs. CDR3 in amino acids: CASSVSGGPSEQYF. CDR3 nucleotides: TGTGCCAGCAGCGTCTCGGGAGGTCCCTCCGAGCAGTACTTC.